A selection of T cell receptor beta chains follows, all from one sample in a study of T and B cells in COVID-19 patients. From the multiplex PCR reads, TCRdb called clonotypes with MiXCR, one entry per CDR3 protein. The data show 20,000 or so distinct CDR3 sequences, 36% seen once. The sample taken for sequencing was blood. These receptor sequences come from a human donor with active COVID-19. Both conserved end residues are part of each CDR3.

v_call: TRBV13
j_call: TRBJ1-4
cdr3_aa: CASSLGEMANEKLFF

v_call: TRBV24-1
j_call: TRBJ2-3
cdr3_aa: CATSDPGDSTDTQYF

v_call: TRBV11-1
j_call: TRBJ2-5
cdr3_aa: CASSLRTGGVETQYF

v_call: TRBV18
j_call: TRBJ2-2
cdr3_aa: CASSPSGGTTGELFF

v_call: TRBV27
j_call: TRBJ1-4
cdr3_aa: CASSLSGRNEKLFF

v_call: TRBV7-2
j_call: TRBJ2-3
cdr3_aa: CASSMLAGGIDTQYF

v_call: TRBV13
j_call: TRBJ2-3
cdr3_aa: CASSAPGDTQYF

v_call: TRBV10-3
j_call: TRBJ1-2
cdr3_aa: CAISPGQGGGNYGYTF

v_call: TRBV6-1
j_call: TRBJ2-3
cdr3_aa: CASIDRGNTDTQYF

v_call: TRBV7-9
j_call: TRBJ1-6
cdr3_aa: CASSDPTGADSPLHF

v_call: TRBV5-4
j_call: TRBJ2-5
cdr3_aa: CASSRASQETQYF